This TCR beta chain was recovered during a study of cytotoxic CD8 clonotypes in ibrutinib-treated CLL. Using immunoSEQ multiplex PCR, the repertoire was profiled, and TCRdb retains in-frame clones only, with some absent. The sample holds fewer than 30,000 clones, around two thirds seen once. The V and J ends lost 2 bases and 7 bases respectively, with 12 bases between them. The germline CDR1 and CDR2 sequences are MNHNS and SASEGT. CDR3 length: 15 amino acids. This TCR was recovered from a human donor with chronic lymphocytic leukemia. Sample: PBMCs, taken at disease progression, from a patient treated with ibrutinib. The chain is built from TRBV6-1 and TRBJ1-6; D not resolved. The CDR3 region has the DNA TGTGCCAGCAGTGAAAGGTCCCTGGGGAATTCACCCCTCCACTTT. Protein product: CASSERSLGNSPLHF.